This TCR beta chain stems from a study of OX40 agonist ivuxolimab in advanced cancers. Overall study: Three dose-escalation patients had partial responses: one with hepatocellular carcinoma and two with cutaneous melanoma. Study-wide findings and caveats: Partly responding patients at 0.1-3.0 mg/kg showed some of the smallest clonal expansion. Expanded clones belonging to CD8+ T cells outnumbered, on average, those of CD4+.

At cycle 4 day 1, cycle 7 day 1, and baseline, blood was sampled. There are 15 residues in the CDR3. The V segment lost 5 bases and the J segment 4 bases; nucleotides outside the gene matches: 8. The germline gives CDR1 SGHVS, CDR2 FNYEAQ. The method was immunoSEQ multiplex PCR; TCRdb's version includes in-frame clones alone and lacks a portion of them. The sample lists some 20,000 clones; approximately 81% were seen once. Comments on this clone: Its antigen is as yet unknown.

This rearrangement joins TRBV7-6 to TRBJ1-2, with 9 bases lining up with TRBD1. The material sequenced was CD4+ or CD8+ T cells sorted from blood, taken in a trial of the OX40 agonist ivuxolimab. The sequence was obtained from an adult with an advanced solid tumor such as melanoma, head and neck, liver or kidney cancer. The CDR3: CASSPQTGQGYGYTF. CDR3 coding DNA: TGTGCCAGCAGCCCACAGACGGGACAGGGCTATGGCTACACCTTC.